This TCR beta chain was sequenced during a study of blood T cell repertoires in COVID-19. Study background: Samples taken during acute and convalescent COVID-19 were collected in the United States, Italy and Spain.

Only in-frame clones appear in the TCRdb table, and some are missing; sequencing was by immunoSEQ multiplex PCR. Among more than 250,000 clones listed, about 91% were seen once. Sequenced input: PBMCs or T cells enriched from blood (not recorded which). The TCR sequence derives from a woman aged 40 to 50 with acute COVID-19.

CDR3 loop: CASSPQGFDEKLFF. DNA of the CDR3: TGTGCCAGCTCACCACAGGGGTTTGATGAAAAACTGTTTTTT. This chain connects TRBV18 to TRBJ1-4; possible D gene TRBD1, 5 bases. Germline-derived CDR1 and CDR2 are KGHSH and LQKENI. The V and J ends lost 1 base and 6 bases respectively, with 9 bases between them. CDR3 size: 14 residues.